This T cell receptor (beta chain) was obtained from a study of T cells in Graves' hyperthyroidism and ophthalmopathy. Findings of the study overall: Blood also contained most expanded thyroid clonotypes above 0.001.

The investigators amplified TCR beta CDR3 regions from RNA transcripts. HTBI primers were used for first-round RT-PCR of the TCR CDR3. TCRdb processed the multiplex PCR reads anew with MiXCR; each CDR3 protein has one entry. The data contain around 600,000 distinct CDR3 sequences, 13% to 15% of them singletons. The table lists this clonotype with many counts. Its target is unknown. Uncontrolled infection, other autoimmune disease, pregnancy or lactation led to exclusion. Per the germline V gene, CDR1 is DFQATT and CDR2 is SNEGSKA (reference sequence). The CDR3 covers 16 residues. Trimming took off 5 bases at V and 9 bases at J, with 26 bases between the two ends.

The genes are TRBV20-1 and TRBJ2-1, with a tentative D call TRBD1 (6 bases). Sample: blood. The receptor was derived from a woman younger than 30 with Graves' ophthalmopathy. The CDR3 region is CSAPEVGGRRFIEQFF. DNA for the CDR3: TGCAGTGCTCCCGAAGTAGGGGGACGGCGGTTCATTGAGCAGTTCTTC.